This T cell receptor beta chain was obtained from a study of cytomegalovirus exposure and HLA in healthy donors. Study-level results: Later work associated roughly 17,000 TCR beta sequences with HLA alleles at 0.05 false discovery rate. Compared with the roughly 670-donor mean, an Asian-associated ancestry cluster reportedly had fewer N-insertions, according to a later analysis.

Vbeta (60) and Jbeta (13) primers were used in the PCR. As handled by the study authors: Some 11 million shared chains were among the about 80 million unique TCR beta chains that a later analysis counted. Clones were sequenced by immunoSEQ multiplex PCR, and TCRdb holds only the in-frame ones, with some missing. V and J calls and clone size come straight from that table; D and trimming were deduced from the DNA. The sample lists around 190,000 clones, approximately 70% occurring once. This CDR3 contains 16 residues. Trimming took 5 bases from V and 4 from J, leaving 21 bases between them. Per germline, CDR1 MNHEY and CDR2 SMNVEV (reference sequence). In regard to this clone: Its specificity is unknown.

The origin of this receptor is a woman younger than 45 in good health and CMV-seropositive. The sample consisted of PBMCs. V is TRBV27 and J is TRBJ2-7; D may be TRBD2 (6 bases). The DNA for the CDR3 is TGTGCCAGCAGTATGTCCTGGGAGGAGGGTTGGTACGAGCAGTACTTC. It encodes CASSMSWEEGWYEQYF.